The T cell receptor (beta chain) described here comes from a study of cytotoxic CD8 clonotypes in ibrutinib-treated CLL. From germline, CDR1 is MNHEY and CDR2 SVGAGI. The CDR3 extends over 13 amino acids. J lost 6 bases, V lost 2 bases, and 1 base had no gene match. Findings of the study overall: Circulating CD8+ T-cell counts were tracked by baseline clonality, which exceeded that of age-matched healthy donors.

Sequenced by immunoSEQ multiplex PCR; TCRdb stores in-frame clones only, minus some. The sample lists 30,000 to 40,000 clones; almost 70% were seen once. Concerning this clone itself: No antigen is known for it.

This clonotype was sampled from a human donor with chronic lymphocytic leukemia. Specimen: PBMCs, collected before ibrutinib treatment. This chain connects TRBV6-5 to TRBJ2-7, with 10 bases identical to TRBD1. The DNA for the CDR3 is TGTGCCAGCAGTTACGGGACAGGGGTCGAGCAGTACTTC. Translated: CASSYGTGVEQYF.